The 7 T cell receptor beta chains reported below all come from one sample, sequenced in a study of blood T cell repertoires in COVID-19. The repertoire was sequenced with immunoSEQ multiplex PCR; TCRdb's copy has only in-frame clones and lacks some. Of fewer than 150,000 clones in the sample, approximately 87% were seen once. The sequenced material came from peripheral blood. These receptor sequences come from a woman in her forties with acute or convalescent COVID-19.

The genes are TRBV2 and TRBJ1-1; no clear D gene. CDR3 length: 12 amino acids. V lost 3 bases and J lost 10, with 12 bases in between. CDR1 is SNHLY, CDR2 FYNNEI, per germline. The CDR3, as DNA: TGTGCCAGCAGTGACGGCTCTAGGATAGCTTTCTTT. Encoded protein: CASSDGSRIAFF.

The chain has TRBV7-2 and TRBJ1-4; no clear D gene. The V end was cut by 6 bases, the J end by 10 bases, with 12 bases between. The CDR3 has 12 residues. CDR1 is SGHTA, CDR2 FQGNSA, per germline. The CDR3 coding sequence is TGTGCCAGCAGGAGAGGTGGCTCAAAACTGTTTTTT. Amino acid sequence: CASRRGGSKLFF. Filled out from reference TRBV7-2 and TRBJ1-4, the complete variable domain reads GAGVSQSPSNKVTEKGKDVELRCDPISGHTALYWYRQSLGQGLEFLIYFQGNSAPDKSGLPSDRFSAERTGGSVSTLTIQRTQQEDSAVYLCASRRGGSKLFFGSGTQLSVL.

V gene TRBV21-1 combines with J gene TRBJ2-7; the D call of TRBD2 is as the table states it, not checked on the DNA. TRBV21-1 is noted as a pseudogene. The CDR3 length is 18 residues. The CDR3 sequence is CASSPLTASGPAKKEQYF. The DNA of the CDR3 is TGTGCCAGCAGCCCCCTGACGGCTAGCGGGCCGGCAAAGAAGGAGCAGTACTTC.

The chain is built from TRBV9 and TRBJ2-3, with 9 bases matching TRBD2. The V gene's germline CDR1 is SGDLS and CDR2 YYNGEE. This CDR3 contains 16 residues. Trimming took 0 bases from V and 4 from J; bases not matched to a gene: 6. CDR3 DNA: TGTGCCAGCAGCGTAGGGGCGGGAGGGCCCCCAGATACGCAGTATTTT. This sequence encodes CASSVGAGGPPDTQYF.

The chain joins TRBV30 to TRBJ1-4; 7 bases are shared with TRBD1. The CDR3 covers 16 residues. Germline CDR1 and CDR2: GTSNPN and SVGIG (reference sequence). Trimming cost V 3 bases and J 7 bases; bases outside gene matches: 14. The CDR3 nucleotides are TGTGCCTGGAGCCGGGACAGAATTGGAGGGCGTGAAAAACTGTTTTTT. Translation gives CAWSRDRIGGREKLFF.

The J gene is TRBJ2-1, the V gene TRBV11-2; the match to TRBD2 covers 11 bases. Germline V gene sequence: CDR1 SGHAT, CDR2 FQNNGV. The V segment lost 1 base and the J segment 4 bases; nucleotides outside the gene matches: 12. The CDR3 runs to 19 residues. CDR3 in DNA: TGTGCCAGCAGCTTAGGGGGGACTAGCGGACCATGGGGGTACAATGAGCAGTTCTTC. This codes for CASSLGGTSGPWGYNEQFF.

The chain combines TRBV1 with TRBJ2-7; the table assigns TRBD1, which was not confirmed against the DNA. TRBV1 is labeled a pseudogene. The CDR3 runs to 14 residues. CDR3 nucleotides: TGCACCAGCAGCCGAGAGGGGCGATCGGTCGAGCAGTACTTC. Encoded protein: CTSSREGRSVEQYF.